Listed below are T cell receptor beta chains from one sample, sequenced in a study of shared clonotypes between healthy human individuals. Repertoires were generated with immunoSEQ multiplex PCR, while TCRdb's copy carries only in-frame clones and drops some. The sample consists of 2 million or so clones, approximately 94% of them appearing once. Sequenced material: naive CD8+ T cells sorted from blood. Receptors originate from a man between 18 and 29 years old in good health. Both conserved end residues are part of each CDR3. D genes are given only for firm matches. For some rows the clone size is stated as once, few or many, or as a class when expanded; others skip it.

J: TRBJ2-5
length: 15
size: NA
V: TRBV27
D: TRBD2
CDR3: CASSLQWEGRETQYF
DNA: TGTGCCAGCAGTTTACAGTGGGAGGGCCGGGAGACCCAGTACTTC

J: TRBJ2-2
length: 16
size: NA
V: TRBV11-2
D: TRBD2
CDR3: CASSQWVAGFTGELFF
DNA: TGTGCCAGCAGCCAGTGGGTAGCGGGTTTCACCGGGGAGCTGTTTTTT

J: TRBJ1-2
length: 19
size: NA
V: TRBV28
D: NA
CDR3: CASSGRVGQATPRNYGYTF
DNA: TGTGCCAGCAGTGGCCGAGTGGGGCAGGCAACACCCCGTAACTATGGCTACACCTTC

J: TRBJ2-7
length: 14
size: NA
V: TRBV9
D: NA
CDR3: CASSAGGSLYEQYF
DNA: TGTGCCAGCAGCGCCGGGGGCAGCCTCTACGAGCAGTACTTC

J: TRBJ1-5
length: 14
size: NA
V: TRBV12-5
D: NA
CDR3: CASGLVPSAQPQHF
DNA: TGTGCTAGTGGTTTGGTACCGAGTGCTCAGCCCCAGCATTTT

J: TRBJ2-7
length: 15
size: NA
V: TRBV10-2
D: TRBD2
CDR3: CASSDRLAGVYEQYF
DNA: TGCGCCAGCAGTGACCGACTAGCGGGAGTGTACGAGCAGTACTTC

J: TRBJ2-7
length: 15
size: NA
V: TRBV7-8
D: TRBD2
CDR3: CASSLVLAGMYEQYF
DNA: TGTGCCAGCAGCTTAGTACTAGCGGGAATGTACGAGCAGTACTTC

J: TRBJ2-7
length: 14
size: NA
V: TRBV11-2
D: TRBD2
CDR3: CASSLAGGGYEQYF
DNA: TGTGCCAGCAGCTTAGCCGGGGGGGGATACGAGCAGTACTTC

J: TRBJ1-6
length: 14
size: NA
V: TRBV21-1
D: NA
CDR3: CASSYQSDNSPLHF
DNA: TGTGCCAGCAGTTACCAGAGCGATAATTCACCCCTCCACTTT

J: TRBJ2-7
length: 12
size: once
V: TRBV10-1
D: NA
CDR3: CASSELGGEQYF
DNA: TGCGCCAGCAGTGAACTAGGGGGCGAGCAGTACTTC

J: TRBJ1-5
length: 15
size: few
V: TRBV4-1
D: NA
CDR3: CASSQGEFSNQPQHF
DNA: TGCGCCAGCAGCCAAGGCGAGTTTAGCAATCAGCCCCAGCATTTT

J: TRBJ2-7
length: 13
size: NA
V: TRBV27
D: TRBD2
CDR3: CASSWGGNGEQYF
DNA: TGTGCCAGCAGTTGGGGGGGGAACGGCGAGCAGTACTTC

J: TRBJ2-3
length: 17
size: NA
V: TRBV7-9
D: TRBD1
CDR3: CASRRTGHPSSTDTQYF
DNA: TGTGCCAGCAGAAGGACAGGTCACCCTTCTAGCACAGATACGCAGTATTTT

J: TRBJ2-1
length: 15
size: NA
V: TRBV7-9
D: TRBD1
CDR3: CASPPWTGSYNEQFF
DNA: TGTGCCAGCCCCCCCTGGACAGGGTCCTACAATGAGCAGTTCTTC

J: TRBJ2-5
length: 15
size: NA
V: TRBV6-5
D: NA
CDR3: CASSPVLAHQETQYF
DNA: TGTGCCAGCAGCCCCGTATTAGCGCACCAAGAGACCCAGTACTTC

J: TRBJ2-3
length: 17
size: NA
V: TRBV7-9
D: NA
CDR3: CASSTSSGGMSTDTQYF
DNA: TGTGCCAGCAGCACCTCATCTGGGGGGATGAGCACAGATACGCAGTATTTT

J: TRBJ1-2
length: 13
size: few
V: TRBV11-2
D: NA
CDR3: CASSTPGVHGYTF
DNA: TGTGCCAGCAGCACTCCAGGGGTTCATGGCTACACCTTC

J: TRBJ1-1
length: 15
size: NA
V: TRBV13
D: TRBD1
CDR3: CASSSQTGLGTEAFF
DNA: TGTGCCAGCAGCTCCCAGACAGGGCTGGGTACTGAAGCTTTCTTT

J: TRBJ2-7
length: 18
size: NA
V: TRBV10-1
D: TRBD2
CDR3: CASSDPSGTSGSSYEQYF
DNA: TGCGCCAGCAGTGACCCGTCCGGGACTAGCGGGAGTAGCTACGAGCAGTACTTC

J: TRBJ2-1
length: 11
size: NA
V: TRBV6-5
D: NA
CDR3: CASTHGHEQFF
DNA: TGTGCCAGCACTCATGGGCATGAGCAGTTCTTC

J: TRBJ2-7
length: 10
size: NA
V: TRBV6-1
D: NA
CDR3: CASTEGEQYF
DNA: TGTGCCAGCACGGAAGGGGAGCAGTACTTC

J: TRBJ2-2
length: 17
size: NA
V: TRBV27
D: TRBD2
CDR3: CASSLTSGGRNTGELFF
DNA: TGTGCCAGCAGTTTGACTAGCGGGGGGAGGAACACCGGGGAGCTGTTTTTT

J: TRBJ2-7
length: 14
size: NA
V: TRBV4-3
D: NA
CDR3: CASSQVTGSYEQYF
DNA: TGCGCCAGCAGCCAAGTGACTGGTTCCTACGAGCAGTACTTC

J: TRBJ1-6
length: 14
size: few
V: TRBV4-1
D: NA
CDR3: CASSQDAGNSPLHF
DNA: TGCGCCAGCAGCCAAGATGCAGGAAATTCACCCCTCCACTTT

J: TRBJ2-7
length: 15
size: NA
V: TRBV5-1
D: TRBD1
CDR3: CASSEGAPEVYEQYF
DNA: TGCGCCAGCAGTGAGGGGGCGCCGGAAGTCTACGAGCAGTACTTC

J: TRBJ2-5
length: 10
size: NA
V: TRBV27
D: NA
CDR3: CASGDGTQYF
DNA: TGTGCCAGCGGCGACGGGACCCAGTACTTC

J: TRBJ2-2
length: 15
size: NA
V: TRBV10-3
D: NA
CDR3: CAIKSRTNNTGELFF
DNA: TGTGCCATCAAGTCTCGGACTAACAACACCGGGGAGCTGTTTTTT